One sample yielded the 27 T cell receptor beta chains listed below, sequenced in a study of cytomegalovirus exposure and HLA in healthy donors. 60 Vbeta and 13 Jbeta primers were used in PCR. Profiling relied on immunoSEQ multiplex PCR, and the TCRdb table lists in-frame clones only, not all of them. The sample includes roughly 150,000 clones, 70% to 90% of them seen just once. Sample: PBMCs. The receptors derive from a man under 40 in good health and CMV-seropositive.

The sample holds a few counts of this clone. This chain links TRBV18 with TRBJ2-1; 7 positions agree with TRBD1. CDR1 is KGHSH, CDR2 LQKENI, per germline. V was pared by 6 bases and J by 6 bases, with 5 bases of the junction left unmatched. The CDR3 covers 13 residues. In nucleotides, the CDR3 is TGTGCCAGCTCCCAAAACAGGGGCAATGAGCAGTTCTTC. Its translation: CASSQNRGNEQFF.

V is TRBV19 and J is TRBJ2-7; TRBD1 aligns across 12 bases. The CDR3 covers 15 residues. V shed 6 bases, J shed 6 bases, and the junction held 9 bases outside the gene matches. In germline, CDR1 is LNHDA, CDR2 SQIVND (reference sequence). The CDR3 DNA sequence: TGTGCCAGTAGCAACCCCGGGACAGGGGGCCTCGAGCAGTACTTC. This translates into CASSNPGTGGLEQYF.

This clone was observed a handful of times. The chain uses TRBV6-6 and TRBJ2-1; D might be TRBD2 (5 bases). CDR1 is MNHNY, CDR2 SVGAGI, per germline (reference sequence). The CDR3 is 15 amino acids. The ends were cut back, 5 bases at V and 0 bases at J, with 11 bases in the middle. CDR3 nucleotides: TGTGCCAGCAGTACCCTTGGGAGCTCCTACAATGAGCAGTTCTTC. Translation: CASSTLGSSYNEQFF.

This clone was found a few times. J is TRBJ2-2 and V is TRBV29-1; 7 bases are shared with TRBD1. This CDR3 has 13 amino acids. Germline CDR1 and CDR2: SQVTM and ANQGSEA. V trimming: 6 bases; J trimming: 0 bases; junction bases outside the gene matches: 1. Written as DNA, the CDR3 is TGCAGCGTGGGACAGCCGAACACCGGGGAGCTGTTTTTT. Protein sequence: CSVGQPNTGELFF.

The chain has TRBV5-6 and TRBJ1-3; no definite D call. V lost 4 bases to trimming and J lost 0 bases, with 11 bases between them. The CDR3 consists of 15 residues. The germline CDR1 and CDR2 sequences are SGHDT and YYEEEE. As DNA, the CDR3 is TGTGCCAGCAGCCCGGCCACTATCTCTGGAAACACCATATATTTT. This sequence encodes CASSPATISGNTIYF.

This clone was seen a handful of times. V usage is TRBV7-3 and J usage is TRBJ2-5, with a weak D call TRBD2 (6 bases). This CDR3 spans 14 amino acids. Trimming cost V 3 bases and J 5 bases, with 13 bases left between them. CDR1 and CDR2 (germline): SGHTA, FQGTGA. CDR3 sequence reads: CASSFGGSRETQYF. The CDR3 nucleotides read TGTGCCAGCAGCTTTGGAGGGTCTAGGGAGACCCAGTACTTC.

The chain joins TRBV7-6 to TRBJ2-1; D may be TRBD2 (5 bases). In germline, CDR1 is SGHVS, CDR2 FNYEAQ. Trimming took 4 bases from V and 0 from J, leaving 13 bases between them. The CDR3 contains 16 residues. The CDR3 nucleotides are TGTGCCAGCAGCTCCGGAGGCAGTAGCTCCTACAATGAGCAGTTCTTC. Amino acids: CASSSGGSSSYNEQFF.

As to this clone: Compared with germline, one end of the junction differs, possibly owing to a read error. Other nucleotide sequences from this sample produce the same CDR3. The J gene is TRBJ2-5, the V gene TRBV7-7, with 7 nucleotides matching TRBD1. The CDR3 has 14 amino acids. Germline V lookup: CDR1 SSHAT, CDR2 FNYEAQ (reference sequence). The DNA of the CDR3 is TGTGCTAGCAGCTCAGGACAGGACCAAGAGACCCAGTACTTC. Protein sequence: CASSSGQDQETQYF.

This chain uses TRBV4-1 with TRBJ2-3, with TRBD2 identical over 9 bases. Germline V CDR1 and CDR2: MGHRA, YSYEKL. The CDR3 runs 15 residues. Trimming at V came to 1 base and at J to 5 bases, leaving 4 bases not matched to a gene. The CDR3 nucleotides read TGCGCCAGCAGCCAAGGTCTAGCGGGAAGAGATACGCAGTATTTT. Its protein is CASSQGLAGRDTQYF.

The chain joins TRBV2 to TRBJ1-5, with TRBD1 as a possible D gene (5 bases). The CDR3 sequence is 17 residues long. Deletions cut 2 bases from V and 0 bases from J, with 14 bases between. The V gene's germline CDR1 is SNHLY and CDR2 FYNNEI. For the CDR3, the DNA is TGTGCCAGCAGTGAAAGTCAGGGTGGCTATAGCAATCAGCCCCAGCATTTT. The encoded protein is CASSESQGGYSNQPQHF.

This clone was found a few times. This sequence joins TRBV29-1 and TRBJ1-1; D unclear. V lost 6 bases and J lost 3, with 11 bases in between. The CDR3 loop spans 12 amino acids. Germline lookup yields CDR1 SQVTM and CDR2 ANQGSEA. The CDR3 region is CSVGIAYTEAFF. Here the CDR3 DNA reads TGCAGCGTGGGTATAGCGTACACTGAAGCTTTCTTT.

V usage is TRBV2 and J usage is TRBJ2-1; a weak D match, TRBD2 (5 bases). Germline V gene data show CDR1 as SNHLY and CDR2 as FYNNEI. V was cut by 8 bases and J by 4 bases, with 9 bases left in between. The CDR3 has 12 residues. The CDR3 loop is CASGGPYNEQFF. CDR3 sequence (DNA): TGTGCCAGCGGAGGCCCATACAATGAGCAGTTCTTC.

V gene TRBV11-1 combines with J gene TRBJ2-7, with 7 bases matching TRBD1. Germline V gene sequence: CDR1 SGHAT, CDR2 FQDESV (reference sequence). J was trimmed by 0 bases and V by 5 bases; bases with no gene match: 7. This CDR3 comprises 15 residues. In DNA, the CDR3 is TGTGCCAGCAGCCAAACAGGGGAGAGCTCCTACGAGCAGTACTTC. It codes for CASSQTGESSYEQYF.

This clone was seen a single time. J is TRBJ2-4 and V is TRBV11-3; 7 nucleotides agree with TRBD2. Trimming took 4 bases from V and 0 from J; bases not matched to a gene: 6. This CDR3 comprises 16 residues. The germline V gene has CDR1 SGHNT and CDR2 YENEEA. CDR3 DNA sequence: TGTGCCAGCAGCTCACGCGGGAGCTTAGCCAAAAACATTCAGTACTTC. It yields the protein CASSSRGSLAKNIQYF.

The CDR3 loop is CASSRSGTDAYEQYF. DNA of the CDR3: TGTGCCAGCAGCCGAAGCGGGACGGACGCCTACGAGCAGTACTTC. The chain has TRBV27 and TRBJ2-5; 7 bases agree with TRBD2. The DNA end lines up better with TRBJ2-7; the J call may be wrong. There are 15 residues in the CDR3. CDR1 MNHEY and CDR2 SMNVEV come from the germline V gene (reference sequence).

The chain carries TRBV7-9 and TRBJ1-1; D may be TRBD1 (6 bases). CDR3 length equals 13 residues. From germline, CDR1 is SEHNR and CDR2 FQNEAQ (reference sequence). Between the trimmed V and J ends, which lost 5 bases and 1 base, there was a span of 8 bases. CDR3 coding DNA: TGTGCCAGCAGCCGACAGGCGAACACTGAAGCTTTCTTT. It yields the protein CASSRQANTEAFF.

This chain links TRBV13 with TRBJ1-1; possible D gene TRBD1, 6 bases. Germline CDR1 and CDR2: PRHDT and FYEKMQ (reference sequence). The CDR3 is 15 amino acids. Between the trimmed V and J ends, which lost 8 bases and 4 bases, there was a span of 20 bases. The CDR3 loop reads CASRDVTGVGTEAFF. The CDR3 bases are TGTGCCAGCCGCGATGTGACAGGCGTAGGCACTGAAGCTTTCTTT.

The V gene is TRBV19, the J gene TRBJ1-3; D possibly corresponds to TRBD1 (6 bases). Germline V gives CDR1 LNHDA, CDR2 SQIVND (reference sequence). The CDR3 totals 18 residues. V was shortened by 6 bases and J by 0 bases, with 21 bases between the two germline ends. The CDR3 DNA is TGTGCCAGTAGCCGAACACCACAGGGCCCAAGCTCTGGAAACACCATATATTTT. Its translation: CASSRTPQGPSSGNTIYF.

V usage is TRBV5-6 and J usage is TRBJ2-2; 11 positions match TRBD1. CDR1 and CDR2 from the germline V gene are SGHDT and YYEEEE. The CDR3 covers 15 residues. V shed 4 bases and J 7 bases; nucleotides not matched to a gene: 6. As DNA, the CDR3 is TGTGCCAGCAGCCCAGGACAGGGGGCAGGCGGGGAGCTGTTTTTT. Translating gives CASSPGQGAGGELFF.

This sequence joins TRBV7-2 and TRBJ1-1, with no clear D. The V end was cut by 1 base, the J end by 0 bases, with 9 bases between. This CDR3 contains 15 residues. Germline V gene lookup returns CDR1 SGHTA and CDR2 FQGNSA. The CDR3 is CASSLGSSVNTEAFF. The DNA of the CDR3 is TGTGCCAGCAGCTTAGGTAGCAGCGTGAACACTGAAGCTTTCTTT.

The chain is built from TRBV14 and TRBJ2-3; D remains ambiguous. The CDR3 is made up of 11 amino acids. V lost 6 bases to trimming and J lost 2 bases, with 3 bases between them. CDR1 SGHDN and CDR2 FVKESK come from the germline V gene. The CDR3 here is CASSLTDTQYF. As DNA, the CDR3 is TGTGCCAGCAGTCTCACAGATACGCAGTATTTT.

This sequence joins TRBV30 and TRBJ2-7, with D possibly TRBD1 on 6 matching bases. CDR3 size: 11 residues. Germline V gene lookup returns CDR1 GTSNPN and CDR2 SVGIG (reference sequence). The V end lost 5 bases, the J end lost 6 bases, and 11 bases lay between the germline ends. CDR3 coding DNA: TGTGCCTGGGGCAGGGGAAGCGAGCAGTACTTC. Amino acid sequence: CAWGRGSEQYF.

There are a few counts of this clone. This rearrangement joins TRBV4-3 to TRBJ2-5, with TRBD1 matching over 10 bases. The CDR3 length is 13 residues. Trimming cost V 4 bases and J 4 bases; bases outside gene matches: 0. The V gene's germline CDR1 is LGHNA and CDR2 YSLEER. Here the CDR3 DNA reads TGCGCCAGCAGCCGGGACAGGGGAGAGACCCAGTACTTC. Protein: CASSRDRGETQYF.

The rearrangement joins TRBV5-4 to TRBJ1-4, with D unresolved. This CDR3 spans 14 amino acids. V lost 3 bases and J 8 bases, leaving 14 bases between the germline ends. CDR1 is SGHNT, CDR2 YYREEE, per germline (reference sequence). For the CDR3, the DNA is TGTGCCAGCAGCTCGGGGAAAACAGTGGAAAAACTGTTTTTT. Translating gives CASSSGKTVEKLFF.

The gene calls are TRBV4-2 and TRBJ2-3, with D possibly being TRBD2 (5 bases). Deletions cut 1 base from V and 2 bases from J, with 10 bases between. There are 15 residues in the CDR3. Per germline, CDR1 LGHNA and CDR2 YNFKEQ. The DNA for the CDR3 is TGTGCCAGCAGCCAAGTCCCAGCGGCCACAGATACGCAGTATTTT. As protein: CASSQVPAATDTQYF.

This chain's CDR3 is CASSLGTHYEQYF. The CDR3 coding sequence is TGTGCCAGCAGCTTAGGAACTCACTACGAGCAGTACTTC. The chain carries TRBV11-2 and TRBJ2-7; no clear D gene. Germline V lookup: CDR1 SGHAT, CDR2 FQNNGV. The V end lost 1 base, the J end lost 3 bases, and 7 bases lay between the germline ends. The CDR3 sequence is 13 residues long.

The chain has TRBV4-1 and TRBJ1-1; no reliable D call. Per the germline V gene, CDR1 is MGHRA and CDR2 is YSYEKL. CDR3 length equals 14 residues. V was cut by 1 base and J by 0 bases, with 6 bases left in between. CDR3 nucleotides: TGCGCCAGCAGCCAAGGCCGGTTGAACACTGAAGCTTTCTTT. Amino acid sequence: CASSQGRLNTEAFF.